This is a list of T cell receptor beta chains from one sample in a study of shared clonotypes between healthy human individuals. Profiling relied on immunoSEQ multiplex PCR, and the TCRdb table lists in-frame clones only, not all of them. The table has about 2 million clones, just under 95% seen once. Sequencing used naive CD8+ T cells sorted from blood. The receptors come from a man younger than 35 in good health. Each CDR3 is given with its conserved first and last residue. Fields, in order: V gene, D gene, J gene, CDR3 DNA, CDR3 protein. A D gene is named only where the DNA matches it firmly.

TRBV5-6	TRBD1	TRBJ2-6	TGTGCCAGCAGCTGGGGGCAGGGGGCTCTCTCTGGGGCCAACGTCCTGACTTTC	CASSWGQGALSGANVLTF
TRBV6-5	TRBD1	TRBJ2-7	TGTGCCAGCAGTTACGGACAGGTTTCCTACGAGCAGTACTTC	CASSYGQVSYEQYF
TRBV6-1	-	TRBJ2-5	TGTGCCAGCAGTGAATTAGAGGGACGAGAGACCCAGTACTTC	CASSELEGRETQYF
TRBV27	TRBD1	TRBJ2-1	TGTGCCAGCAGTGCACTTACAGGGGTCTACAATGAGCAGTTCTTC	CASSALTGVYNEQFF
TRBV4-1	TRBD2	TRBJ2-7	TGCGCCAGCAGCCAAGGGGGACTAGCGGGAGGTGGTTACGAGCAGTACTTC	CASSQGGLAGGGYEQYF
TRBV7-2	-	TRBJ2-7	TGTGCCAGCAGCTTAGTTTCCAGTTACGAGCAGTACTTC	CASSLVSSYEQYF
TRBV11-2	-	TRBJ2-7	TGTGCCAGCAGCTTATCTGAGGGGCTTTACGAGCAGTACTTC	CASSLSEGLYEQYF
TRBV6-1	TRBD2	TRBJ2-5	TGTGCCAGCAGTGAATGGAGCGGGAGGGCCGGTGAGACCCAGTACTTC	CASSEWSGRAGETQYF
TRBV6-5	-	TRBJ2-7	TGTGCCAGCAGGTCAGGGCTGAGCTCCTACGAGCAGTACTTC	CASRSGLSSYEQYF
TRBV10-2	-	TRBJ2-3	TGCGCCAGCAGTAAAGGACTGGAAAATTTGGGTACAGATACGCAGTATTTT	CASSKGLENLGTDTQYF
TRBV6-1	-	TRBJ1-6	TGTGCCAGCAGTCTTGGGGACATAAGTTCACCCCTCCACTTT	CASSLGDISSPLHF
TRBV7-2	TRBD1	TRBJ2-3	TGTGCCAGCAGCTCGGACAGGGAAGATACGCAGTATTTT	CASSSDREDTQYF
TRBV7-9	-	TRBJ2-3	TGTGCCAGCAGCCTAGCTAATTCAGATACGCAGTATTTT	CASSLANSDTQYF
TRBV11-2	TRBD2	TRBJ2-1	TGTGCCAGCAGCTCCTTTTCCCCGGGAGGCCTTTGGAATGAGCAGTTCTTC	CASSSFSPGGLWNEQFF
TRBV11-2	TRBD2	TRBJ2-7	TGTGCCAGCAGCTTTAGCGGGGCCTCCTACGAGCAGTACTTC	CASSFSGASYEQYF
TRBV6-1	-	TRBJ2-3	TGTGCCAGCAGTGAAGGACTCAGGGAAACAGATACGCAGTATTTT	CASSEGLRETDTQYF
TRBV7-9	TRBD2	TRBJ2-7	TGTGCCAGCAGCGCGGGACTAGCGGCGGACGAGCAGTACTTC	CASSAGLAADEQYF
TRBV4-1	-	TRBJ1-5	TGCGCCAGCAGCCTCAGCCGGACTGTCTATTTGCATCAGCCCCAGCATTTT	CASSLSRTVYLHQPQHF
TRBV4-1	TRBD1	TRBJ2-7	TGCGCCAGCAGCCAAGAAAGGACAGGAGGGCAGTACTTC	CASSQERTGGQYF
TRBV10-2	-	TRBJ1-1	TGCGCCAGCAGTGAAGGGCGGGACACTGAAGCTTTCTTT	CASSEGRDTEAFF
TRBV13	-	TRBJ1-4	TGTGCCAGCAGCTTAGGCGGCAGCTCTAATGAAAAACTGTTTTTT	CASSLGGSSNEKLFF
TRBV6-5	-	TRBJ2-1	TGTGCCAGCAGCCTTCCTGGACAGCCCAATGAGCAGTTCTTC	CASSLPGQPNEQFF
TRBV28	-	TRBJ1-5	TGTGCCAGCAGTTTATATGGGGGAGAGGGCAATCAGCCCCAGCATTTT	CASSLYGGEGNQPQHF